Below are 9 T cell receptor beta chains sequenced from a single sample in a study of blood T cell repertoires in COVID-19. TCRdb's copy holds only in-frame clones and misses some; the assay was immunoSEQ multiplex PCR. The profile covers about 260,000 clones, with more than 75% appearing a single time and approximately 9.8% taken by the ten largest. Source material: peripheral blood. Every receptor here comes from a man aged 35 to 55 who had recovered from COVID-19.

The chain joins TRBV7-9 to TRBJ2-7, with a weak D call TRBD1 (5 bases). Per germline, CDR1 SEHNR and CDR2 FQNEAQ (reference sequence). The ends were cut back, 1 base at V and 1 base at J, with 11 bases in the middle. The length of the CDR3 is 15 residues. CDR3 sequence reads: CASSLEGATSYEQYF. DNA of the CDR3: TGTGCCAGCAGCTTAGAAGGGGCCACTTCCTACGAGCAGTACTTC.

The chain combines TRBV7-2 with TRBJ1-2, with D perhaps matching TRBD1 (5 bases). Trimming removed 5 bases at V and 0 bases at J, with 16 bases between. The length of the CDR3 is 16 residues. Germline assignment: CDR1 SGHTA and CDR2 FQGNSA. The CDR3: CASSLPGGAANYGYTF. CDR3 bases: TGTGCCAGCAGCCTCCCCGGCGGGGCAGCTAACTATGGCTACACCTTC.

The chain has TRBV19 and TRBJ1-1; D is unresolved. CDR1 is LNHDA and CDR2 is SQIVND in the germline V gene (reference sequence). The CDR3 is 13 amino acids. Trimming pared 5 bases from V and 3 bases from J, leaving 10 bases between. The CDR3 protein is CASSARLDTEAFF. Written as DNA, the CDR3 is TGTGCCAGTAGTGCCCGGTTGGACACTGAAGCTTTCTTT.

The chain combines TRBV11-2 with TRBJ1-1; no firm D call. Looked up from germline, CDR1 is SGHAT and CDR2 is FQNNGV. Trimming removed 8 bases from V and 4 bases from J, with 17 bases in between. This CDR3 has 14 residues. For the CDR3, the DNA is TGTGCCAGCGCCCTTGAGAGGGTGTCCACTGAAGCTTTCTTT. Its protein product is CASALERVSTEAFF.

The chain employs TRBV12-3 or TRBV12-4 and TRBJ1-2, with a weak D call TRBD1 (6 bases). The CDR3 totals 13 residues. The germline V and J ends were trimmed by 6 bases and 2 bases, with 10 bases remaining between them. The CDR3 nucleotides read TGTGCCAGCAGAGTAAGGGGGAACTATGGCTACACCTTC. Protein: CASRVRGNYGYTF.

The rearrangement joins TRBV2 to TRBJ1-1; D gene ambiguous. The CDR3 runs 12 residues. Between the trimmed V and J ends, which lost 9 bases and 1 base, there was a span of 9 bases. Per the germline V gene, CDR1 is SNHLY and CDR2 is FYNNEI. Here the CDR3 DNA reads TGTGCCAGTAAAACTGAGAACACTGAAGCTTTCTTT. Residues: CASKTENTEAFF.

V is TRBV13 and J is TRBJ2-7; D might be TRBD1 (5 bases). The CDR3 runs to 13 residues. The V end was cut by 2 bases, the J end by 2 bases, with 7 bases between. CDR1 PRHDT and CDR2 FYEKMQ come from the germline V gene (reference sequence). This CDR3 reads CASSLRGTYEQYF. The CDR3 nucleotides read TGTGCCAGCAGCTTAAGGGGAACCTACGAGCAGTACTTC.

The chain recombines TRBV19 with TRBJ2-2, with 11 bases that match TRBD2. V shed 3 bases and J 6 bases; nucleotides not matched to a gene: 3. The CDR3 contains 15 residues. CDR1 and CDR2 (germline): LNHDA, SQIVND (reference sequence). CDR3 loop: CASSIGLAGSGELFF. The CDR3 nucleotides read TGTGCCAGTAGTATTGGACTAGCGGGCTCCGGGGAGCTGTTTTTT.

This CDR3 is CASSVDAGGITDTQYF. The CDR3 coding sequence is TGTGCCAGCAGCGTAGACGCGGGGGGCATCACAGATACGCAGTATTTT. The chain recombines TRBV9 with TRBJ2-3; 8 bases are shared with TRBD2. J was trimmed by 2 bases and V by 0 bases; bases with no gene match: 5. The CDR3 is 16 amino acids. The germline gives CDR1 SGDLS, CDR2 YYNGEE. The full variable domain, with the rest looked up from reference TRBV9 and TRBJ2-3, is DSGVTQTPKHLITATGQRVTLRCSPRSGDLSVYWYQQSLDQGLQFLIQYYNGEERAKGNILERFSAQQFPDLHSELNLSSLELGDSALYFCASSVDAGGITDTQYFGPGTRLTVL.